The 14 T cell receptor beta chains given below trace back to one sample, sequenced in a study of blood T cell repertoires in COVID-19. Method: immunoSEQ multiplex PCR; TCRdb's copy keeps in-frame clones and lacks some. Here the sample spans a few hundred thousand clones, around 85% being singletons. The source material was peripheral blood. These receptors were obtained from a woman between 18 and 29 years old with acute or convalescent COVID-19.

The rearrangement joins TRBV24-1 to TRBJ2-2, with D possibly matching TRBD2 (6 bases). Trimming removed 4 bases from V and 6 bases from J, with 11 bases in between. This CDR3 region has 14 residues. CDR1 is KGHDR and CDR2 is SFDVKD in the germline V gene. This CDR3 reads CATSDGGRSGELFF. CDR3 sequence (DNA): TGTGCCACCAGTGACGGGGGACGATCCGGGGAGCTGTTTTTT.

This chain links TRBV2 with TRBJ2-2; TRBD1 matches at 10 bases. The germline V gene has CDR1 SNHLY and CDR2 FYNNEI. This CDR3 region has 17 residues. V was pared by 2 bases and J by 5 bases, with 8 bases of the junction left unmatched. The DNA of the CDR3 is TGTGCCAGCAGTGAACCCCGGGACAGGGGTAGGACCGGGGAGCTGTTTTTT. Translation: CASSEPRDRGRTGELFF.

This chain uses TRBV2 with TRBJ1-1; TRBD1 matches 8 bases. Per the germline V gene, CDR1 is SNHLY and CDR2 is FYNNEI. The ends lost 6 bases at V and 2 bases at J; junction bases unmatched: 5. The length of the CDR3 is 14 residues. CDR3 in DNA: TGTGCCAGCAGAGCGGACAGGGATAACACTGAAGCTTTCTTT. Encoded protein: CASRADRDNTEAFF.

The chain couples TRBV7-2 to TRBJ2-7; 8 bases match TRBD1. J gave up 4 bases and V 3 bases, and 11 bases lay outside the gene matches. The CDR3 contains 16 residues. Looked up from germline, CDR1 is SGHTA and CDR2 is FQGNSA. CDR3 coding DNA: TGTGCCAGCAGCTTTGGCGTCGGGACAGGCGTTTACGAGCAGTACTTC. Its protein product is CASSFGVGTGVYEQYF.

The CDR3 DNA is TGTGCCAGCAGCGTAAGCGCGGCGTACCAAGAGACCCAGTACTTC. Its protein is CASSVSAAYQETQYF. The chain uses TRBV9 and TRBJ2-5; D gene ambiguous. The CDR3 covers 15 residues. Germline-derived CDR1 and CDR2 are SGDLS and YYNGEE. V was pared by 1 base and J by 0 bases, with 10 bases between.

This rearrangement joins TRBV5-1 to TRBJ1-2; 7 nucleotides match TRBD1. Germline V gene data show CDR1 as SGHRS and CDR2 as YFSETQ. The CDR3 length is 14 residues. J was trimmed by 4 bases and V by 4 bases; bases with no gene match: 7. The CDR3 region has the DNA TGCGCCAGCAGCGGGATCAGGGGGACCTATGGCTACACCTTC. Amino acids: CASSGIRGTYGYTF.

This clone was seen a single time. This chain links TRBV19 with TRBJ2-7; D may be TRBD2 (5 bases). V lost 2 bases to trimming and J lost 0 bases, with 14 bases between them. Per germline, CDR1 LNHDA and CDR2 SQIVND (reference sequence). The CDR3 sequence is 16 residues long. This chain's CDR3 is CASSIQGLQSSYEQYF. The CDR3 DNA reads as TGTGCCAGTAGTATACAAGGACTTCAAAGCTCCTACGAGCAGTACTTC.

This clone was observed a single time. J is TRBJ2-5 and V is TRBV19; the match to TRBD2 covers 12 bases. CDR3 length equals 15 residues. The V gene end was trimmed by 5 bases and the J gene end by 5 bases; junction bases not matched to a gene: 6. Germline V gives CDR1 LNHDA, CDR2 SQIVND (reference sequence). In nucleotides, the CDR3 is TGTGCCAGTAGTTCGTCTAGCGGGAGGGCTGAGACCCAGTACTTC. Translating it yields CASSSSSGRAETQYF.

The chain joins TRBV18 to TRBJ1-1; D remains ambiguous. V was clipped by 6 bases and J by 8 bases, with 22 bases between them. The CDR3 loop spans 15 amino acids. Per germline, CDR1 KGHSH and CDR2 LQKENI. The CDR3 DNA reads TGTGCCAGCTCCGTCAACGAGGGCTCCCTTTGGGAAGCTTTCTTT. Translated, it gives CASSVNEGSLWEAFF.

This chain connects TRBV5-5 to TRBJ1-3; no definite D call. V was pared by 2 bases and J by 0 bases, with 12 bases between. CDR1 SGHKS and CDR2 YYEKEE come from the germline V gene (reference sequence). This CDR3 spans 16 amino acids. The CDR3 region is CASSFTGESSGNTIYF. For the CDR3, the DNA is TGTGCCAGCAGCTTTACGGGTGAAAGCTCTGGAAACACCATATATTTT.

The V gene is TRBV5-4, the J gene TRBJ2-3; the match to TRBD2 covers 7 bases. Germline V gene lookup returns CDR1 SGHNT and CDR2 YYREEE (reference sequence). Losses at the gene ends were 4 bases for V and 5 bases for J; bases not matched to a gene: 10. There are 15 residues in the CDR3. In DNA, the CDR3 is TGTGCCAGCAGCCCCGGAAGGCGGGAGAGAGATACGCAGTATTTT. Its translation: CASSPGRRERDTQYF.

The chain recombines TRBV9 with TRBJ2-7, with 9 bases identical to TRBD1. Germline lookup yields CDR1 SGDLS and CDR2 YYNGEE. Losses at the gene ends were 0 bases for V and 2 bases for J; bases not matched to a gene: 6. The CDR3 spans 16 residues. The CDR3 nucleotides are TGTGCCAGCAGCGTAGTAGGGACAGGGAATACCTACGAGCAGTACTTC. It encodes CASSVVGTGNTYEQYF.

The chain links TRBV18 to TRBJ1-1; D gene unclear. With 1 base removed from V and 1 base from J, the gap between germline ends came to 10 bases. The V gene's germline CDR1 is KGHSH and CDR2 LQKENI. This CDR3 has 15 amino acids. The CDR3 loop is CASSPLGVENTEAFF. In nucleotides, the CDR3 is TGTGCCAGCTCACCACTCGGGGTAGAGAACACTGAAGCTTTCTTT.

The chain combines TRBV11-2 with TRBJ1-2, with 7 bases fitting TRBD1. This CDR3 has 14 amino acids. Germline-derived CDR1 and CDR2 are SGHAT and FQNNGV. J was trimmed by 2 bases and V by 1 base; bases with no gene match: 1. The CDR3 region is CASSLVQGNYGYTF. The CDR3 region has the DNA TGTGCCAGCAGCTTAGTACAGGGGAACTATGGCTACACCTTC.